This is a list of T cell receptor beta chains from one sample in a study of beta chain features in type 1 diabetes. Profiling relied on immunoSEQ multiplex PCR, and the TCRdb table lists in-frame clones only, not all of them. Of fewer than 900,000 clones in the sample, roughly 16% were seen once. Sequencing used naive CD4+ T cells from blood. These receptor sequences come from a young woman in good health. CDR3s include the opening cysteine and the closing phenylalanine or tryptophan. D genes are given only for firm matches. Clone sizes are given selectively: once, few, many, or a class where the clone is expanded.

J: TRBJ2-5; V: TRBV5-1; D: .; size: .; DNA: TGCGCCAGCAGCTCAGGACAGAGGGAGACCCAGTACTTC; CDR3: CASSSGQRETQYF
J: TRBJ2-1; V: TRBV11-3; D: .; size: .; DNA: TGTGCCAGCTACTCGCAGGACAATGAGCAGTTCTTC; CDR3: CASYSQDNEQFF
J: TRBJ2-7; V: TRBV9; D: TRBD2; size: few; DNA: TGTGCCAGCAGCGTAGATCTAGCGGGAGGGCTCGAGCAGTACTTC; CDR3: CASSVDLAGGLEQYF
J: TRBJ2-7; V: TRBV7-2; D: TRBD1; size: .; DNA: TGTGCCAGCAGCTCGCCTGGGACAGGTCCCCACGAGCAGTACTTC; CDR3: CASSSPGTGPHEQYF
J: TRBJ2-7; V: TRBV4-2; D: TRBD2; size: once; DNA: TGTGCCAGCAGCCAAGGTCTGTCGGCGGGAGTATCCTACGAGCAGTACTTC; CDR3: CASSQGLSAGVSYEQYF
J: TRBJ2-1; V: TRBV7-2; D: .; size: few; DNA: TGTGCCAGCAGCCCCGGGCCCAATGCCAAGAATGAGCAGTTCTTC; CDR3: CASSPGPNAKNEQFF
J: TRBJ1-5; V: TRBV18; D: .; size: .; DNA: TGTGCCAGCTCACCACCGGGACTCGGCGGACCTATCAATCAGCCCCAGCATTTT; CDR3: CASSPPGLGGPINQPQHF
J: TRBJ2-3; V: TRBV5-1; D: TRBD1; size: .; DNA: TGCGCCAGCAGCTCCGGACAGGTCGGGGATACGCAGTATTTT; CDR3: CASSSGQVGDTQYF
J: TRBJ2-2; V: TRBV4-2; D: .; size: .; DNA: TGTGCCAGCAGCCGCGGAGCCGGGGAGCTGTTTTTT; CDR3: CASSRGAGELFF
J: TRBJ2-2; V: TRBV28; D: TRBD2; size: few; DNA: TGTGCCAGCAGACCAGCGGGAGCGGGGCCCGGGGAGCTGTTTTTT; CDR3: CASRPAGAGPGELFF
J: TRBJ1-1; V: TRBV4-3; D: .; size: few; DNA: TGCGCCAGCAGCCAACAGGAGAACACTGAAGCTTTCTTT; CDR3: CASSQQENTEAFF
J: TRBJ2-2; V: TRBV7-3; D: .; size: .; DNA: TGTGCCAGCAGCCCGGGGACGTCCGGGGAGCTGTTTTTT; CDR3: CASSPGTSGELFF